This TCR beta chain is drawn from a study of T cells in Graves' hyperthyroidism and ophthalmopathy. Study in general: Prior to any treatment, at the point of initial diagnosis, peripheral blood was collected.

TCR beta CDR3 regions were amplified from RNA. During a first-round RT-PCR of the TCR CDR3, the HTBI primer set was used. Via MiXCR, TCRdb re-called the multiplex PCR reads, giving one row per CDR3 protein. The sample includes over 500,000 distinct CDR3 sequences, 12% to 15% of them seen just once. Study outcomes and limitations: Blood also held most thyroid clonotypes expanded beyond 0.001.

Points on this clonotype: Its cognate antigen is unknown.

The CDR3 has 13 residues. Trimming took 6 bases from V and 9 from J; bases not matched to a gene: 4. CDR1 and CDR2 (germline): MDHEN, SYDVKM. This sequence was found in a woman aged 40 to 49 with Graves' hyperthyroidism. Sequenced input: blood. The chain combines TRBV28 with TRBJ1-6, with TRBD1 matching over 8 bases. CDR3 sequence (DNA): TGTGCCAGCAGCCCAGGGGGCGGTTCACCCCTCCACTTT. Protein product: CASSPGGGSPLHF.